The clone carrying this T cell receptor (beta chain) was observed once. Its cognate antigen is unknown. Germline V lookup: CDR1 SGHRS, CDR2 YFSETQ. J lost 8 bases, V lost 5 bases, and 11 bases had no gene match. This CDR3 has 14 amino acids. Here immunoSEQ multiplex PCR was the method, and the copy in TCRdb shows in-frame clones only, minus some. The sample includes more than 10,000 clones, 85% to 95% seen only once; the top ten take 1.1%. Conventional CD4+ T cells were sorted from blood as CD25-low CD127-high cells. This specimen belongs to a study of regulatory and conventional T cells in RAG deficiency. Study-wide results and limits: In Omenn syndrome, Treg and Tconv repertoires overlapped >90%.

This sample also appeared in a second study, on regulatory T cells. As that report states: Amplification used 52 TRBV primers and 13 TRBJ primers. Skewed V and J usage and few unique V-J pairs marked patient repertoires, most in Tregs.

The receptor's source is a human donor in good health. The rearrangement links TRBV5-1 to TRBJ2-7; 9 nucleotides line up with TRBD1. The sequencing input was CD4+ effector T cells sorted from blood. DNA for the CDR3: TGCGCCAGCAGAAGGCCCGGGACAGGGAATCAGCAGTACTTC. Its translation: CASRRPGTGNQQYF.